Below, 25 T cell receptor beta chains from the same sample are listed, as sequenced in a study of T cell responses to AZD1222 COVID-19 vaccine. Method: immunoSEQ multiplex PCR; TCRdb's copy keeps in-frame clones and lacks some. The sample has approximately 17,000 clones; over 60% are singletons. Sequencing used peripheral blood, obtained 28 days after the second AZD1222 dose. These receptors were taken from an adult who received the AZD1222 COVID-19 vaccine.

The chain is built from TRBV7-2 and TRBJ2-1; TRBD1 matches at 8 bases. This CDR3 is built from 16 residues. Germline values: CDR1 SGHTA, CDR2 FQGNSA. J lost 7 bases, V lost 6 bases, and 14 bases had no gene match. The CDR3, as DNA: TGTGCCAGCAGTGTGTTTGGGCAGGGGGCGAGGAATGAGCAGTTCTTC. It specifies CASSVFGQGARNEQFF.

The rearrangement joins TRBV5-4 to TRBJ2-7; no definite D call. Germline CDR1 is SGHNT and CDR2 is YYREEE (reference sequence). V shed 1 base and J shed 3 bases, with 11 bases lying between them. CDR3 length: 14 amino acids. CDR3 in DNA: TGTGCCAGCAGCTTGAAACCCGCAAGCTACGAGCAGTACTTC. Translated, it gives CASSLKPASYEQYF.

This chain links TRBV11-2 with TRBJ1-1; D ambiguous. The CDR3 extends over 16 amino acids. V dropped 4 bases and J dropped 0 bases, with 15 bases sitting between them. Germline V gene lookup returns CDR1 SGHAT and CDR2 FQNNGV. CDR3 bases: TGTGCCAGCAGCTCCGGAGTACAGAGGATGAACACTGAAGCTTTCTTT. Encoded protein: CASSSGVQRMNTEAFF.

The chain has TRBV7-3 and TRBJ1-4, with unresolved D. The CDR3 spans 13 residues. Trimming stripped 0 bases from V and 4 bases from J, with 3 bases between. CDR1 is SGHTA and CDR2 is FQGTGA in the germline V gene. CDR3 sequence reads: CASSLTVNEKLFF. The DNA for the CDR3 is TGTGCCAGCAGCTTAACCGTTAATGAAAAACTGTTTTTT.

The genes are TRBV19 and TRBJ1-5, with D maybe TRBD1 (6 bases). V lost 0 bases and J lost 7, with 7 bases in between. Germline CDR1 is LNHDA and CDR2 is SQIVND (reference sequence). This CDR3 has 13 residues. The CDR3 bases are TGTGCCAGTAGTATAGATCAGGGGCAGCCCCAGCATTTT. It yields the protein CASSIDQGQPQHF. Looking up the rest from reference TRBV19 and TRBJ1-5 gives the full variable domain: DGGITQSPKYLFRKEGQNVTLSCEQNLNHDAMYWYRQDPGQGLRLIYYSQIVNDFQKGDIAEGYSVSREKKESFPLTVTSAQKNPTAFYLCASSIDQGQPQHFGDGTRLSIL.

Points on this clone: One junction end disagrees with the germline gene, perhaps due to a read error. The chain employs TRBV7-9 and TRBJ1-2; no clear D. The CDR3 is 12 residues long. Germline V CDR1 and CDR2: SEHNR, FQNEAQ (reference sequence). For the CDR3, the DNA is TGTGCCAGTAGCTTCGGAGACTATGGCTACACCTTC. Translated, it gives CASSFGDYGYTF.

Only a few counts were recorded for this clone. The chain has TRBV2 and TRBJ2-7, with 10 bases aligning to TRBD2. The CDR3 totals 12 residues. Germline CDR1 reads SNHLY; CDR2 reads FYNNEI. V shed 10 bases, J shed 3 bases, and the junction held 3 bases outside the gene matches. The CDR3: CATRTSGYEQYF. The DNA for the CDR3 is TGTGCCACCCGGACTAGCGGCTACGAGCAGTACTTC.

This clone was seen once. The CDR3: CASSQDVRQPQHF. The DNA for the CDR3 is TGCGCCAGCAGCCAAGATGTCCGTCAGCCCCAGCATTTT. V usage is TRBV4-1 and J usage is TRBJ1-5, with D unclear. Germline CDR1 reads MGHRA; CDR2 reads YSYEKL. The CDR3 has 13 amino acids. V dropped 0 bases and J dropped 6 bases, with 6 bases sitting between them.

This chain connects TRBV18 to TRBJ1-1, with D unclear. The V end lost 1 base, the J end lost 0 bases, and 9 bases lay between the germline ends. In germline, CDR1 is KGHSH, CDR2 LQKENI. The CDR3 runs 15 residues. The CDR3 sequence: CASSPLAGLNTEAFF. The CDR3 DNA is TGTGCCAGCTCACCACTAGCGGGATTGAACACTGAAGCTTTCTTT. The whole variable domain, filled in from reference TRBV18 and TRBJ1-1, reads NAGVMQNPRHLVRRRGQEARLRCSPMKGHSHVYWYRQLPEEGLKFMVYLQKENIIDESGMPKERFSAEFPKEGPSILRIQQVVRGDSAAYFCASSPLAGLNTEAFFGQGTRLTVV.

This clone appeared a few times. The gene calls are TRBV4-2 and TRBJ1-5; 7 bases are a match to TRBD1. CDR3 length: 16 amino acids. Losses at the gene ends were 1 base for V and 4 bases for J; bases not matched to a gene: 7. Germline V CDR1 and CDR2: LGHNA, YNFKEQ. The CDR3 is CASSQATTGKNQPQHF. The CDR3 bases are TGTGCCAGCAGCCAAGCGACGACAGGGAAGAATCAGCCCCAGCATTTT.

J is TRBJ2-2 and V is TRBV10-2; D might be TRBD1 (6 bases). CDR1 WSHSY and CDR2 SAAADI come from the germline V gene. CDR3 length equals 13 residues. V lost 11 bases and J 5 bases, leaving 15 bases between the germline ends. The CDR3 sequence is CAARGFGTGELFF. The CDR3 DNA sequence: TGCGCCGCAAGGGGGTTCGGAACCGGGGAGCTGTTTTTT.

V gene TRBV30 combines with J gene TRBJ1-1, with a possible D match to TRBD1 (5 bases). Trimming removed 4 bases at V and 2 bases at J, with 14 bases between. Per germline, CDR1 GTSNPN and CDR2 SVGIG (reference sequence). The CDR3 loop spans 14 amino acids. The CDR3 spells CAWTPGAENTEAFF. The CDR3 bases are TGTGCCTGGACCCCCGGGGCAGAAAACACTGAAGCTTTCTTT.

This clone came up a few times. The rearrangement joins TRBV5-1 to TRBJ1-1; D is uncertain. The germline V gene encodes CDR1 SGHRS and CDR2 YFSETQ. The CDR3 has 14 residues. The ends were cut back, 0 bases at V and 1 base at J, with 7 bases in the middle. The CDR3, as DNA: TGCGCCAGCAGCTTGGCCAGCTCGAACACTGAAGCTTTCTTT. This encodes CASSLASSNTEAFF.

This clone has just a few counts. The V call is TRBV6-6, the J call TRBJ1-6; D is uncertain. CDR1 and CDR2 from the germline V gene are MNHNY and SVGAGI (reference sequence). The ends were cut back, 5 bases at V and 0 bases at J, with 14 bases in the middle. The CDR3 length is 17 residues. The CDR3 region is CASSRNERLSYNSPLHF. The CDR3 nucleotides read TGTGCCAGCAGTCGCAATGAGCGACTCTCCTATAATTCACCCCTCCACTTT.

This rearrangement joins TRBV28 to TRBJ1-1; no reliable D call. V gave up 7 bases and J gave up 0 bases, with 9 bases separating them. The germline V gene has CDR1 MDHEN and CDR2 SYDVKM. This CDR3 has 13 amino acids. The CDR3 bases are TGTGCCAGCACCTTGACATTGAACACTGAAGCTTTCTTT. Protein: CASTLTLNTEAFF.

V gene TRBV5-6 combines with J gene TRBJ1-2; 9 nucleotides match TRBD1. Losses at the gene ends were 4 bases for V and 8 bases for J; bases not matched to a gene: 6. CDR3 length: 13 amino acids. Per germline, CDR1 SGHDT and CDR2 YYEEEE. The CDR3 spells CASSLQGAHGYTF. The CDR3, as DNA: TGTGCCAGCAGCCTACAGGGGGCGCACGGCTACACCTTC. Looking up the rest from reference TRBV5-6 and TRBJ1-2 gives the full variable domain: DAGVTQSPTHLIKTRGQQVTLRCSPKSGHDTVSWYQQALGQGPQFIFQYYEEEERQRGNFPDRFSGHQFPNYSSELNVNALLLGDSALYLCASSLQGAHGYTFGSGTRLTVV.

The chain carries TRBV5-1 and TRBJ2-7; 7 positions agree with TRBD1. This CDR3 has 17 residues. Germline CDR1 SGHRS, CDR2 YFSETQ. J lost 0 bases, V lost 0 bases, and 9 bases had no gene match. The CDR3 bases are TGCGCCAGCAGCTTGGGGGGGACAGAGTCAAGCTCCTACGAGCAGTACTTC. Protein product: CASSLGGTESSSYEQYF. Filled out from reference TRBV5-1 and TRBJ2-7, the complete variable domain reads KAGVTQTPRYLIKTRGQQVTLSCSPISGHRSVSWYQQTPGQGLQFLFEYFSETQRNKGNFPGRFSGRQFSNSRSEMNVSTLELGDSALYLCASSLGGTESSSYEQYFGPGTRLTVT.

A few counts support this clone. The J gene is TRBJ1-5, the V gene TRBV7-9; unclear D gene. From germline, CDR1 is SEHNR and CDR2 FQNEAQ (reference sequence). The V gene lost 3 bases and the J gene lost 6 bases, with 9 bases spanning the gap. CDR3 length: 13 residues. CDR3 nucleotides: TGTGCCAGCAGCTTTAAGGGAGGTCAGCCCCAGCATTTT. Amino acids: CASSFKGGQPQHF.

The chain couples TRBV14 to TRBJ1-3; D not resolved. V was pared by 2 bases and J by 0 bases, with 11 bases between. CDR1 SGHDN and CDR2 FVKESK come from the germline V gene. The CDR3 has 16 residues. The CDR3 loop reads CASSQLQLLSGNTIYF. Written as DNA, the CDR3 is TGTGCCAGCAGCCAATTACAGCTACTCTCTGGAAACACCATATATTTT.

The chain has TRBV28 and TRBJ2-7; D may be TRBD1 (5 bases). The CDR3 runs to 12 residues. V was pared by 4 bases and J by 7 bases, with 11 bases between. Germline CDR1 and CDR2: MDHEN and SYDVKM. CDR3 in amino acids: CASSSQGDEQYF. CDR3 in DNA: TGTGCCAGCAGTTCCCAGGGTGATGAGCAGTACTTC.

CDR3 nucleotides: TGTGCCAGCAGTTCCCAGCTTGGGGCTTTTAATGGCTACACCTTC. Translated, it gives CASSSQLGAFNGYTF. This chain joins TRBV27 and TRBJ1-2, with a weak D call TRBD1 (5 bases). Trimming shortened V by 4 bases and J by 6 bases, and 18 bases separated the two germline ends. Per the germline V gene, CDR1 is MNHEY and CDR2 is SMNVEV (reference sequence). This CDR3 is built from 15 residues.

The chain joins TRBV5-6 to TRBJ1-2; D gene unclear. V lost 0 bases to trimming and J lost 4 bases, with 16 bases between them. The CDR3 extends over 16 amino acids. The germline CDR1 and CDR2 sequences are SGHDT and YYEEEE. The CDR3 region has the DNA TGTGCCAGCAGCTTGGCCCGGGGAGGAACATTCTATGGCTACACCTTC. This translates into CASSLARGGTFYGYTF.

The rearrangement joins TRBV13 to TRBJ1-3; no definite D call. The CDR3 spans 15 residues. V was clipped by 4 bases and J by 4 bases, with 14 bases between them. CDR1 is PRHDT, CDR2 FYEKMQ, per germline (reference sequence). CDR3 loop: CASSSHSGSGNTIYF. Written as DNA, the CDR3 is TGTGCCAGCAGCTCCCATTCCGGCTCCGGAAACACCATATATTTT.

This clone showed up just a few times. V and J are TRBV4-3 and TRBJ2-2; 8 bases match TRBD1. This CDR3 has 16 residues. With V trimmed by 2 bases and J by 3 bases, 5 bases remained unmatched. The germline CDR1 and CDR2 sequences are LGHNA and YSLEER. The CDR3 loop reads CASSQSDRGDTGELFF. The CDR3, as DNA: TGCGCCAGCAGCCAATCAGACAGGGGTGACACCGGGGAGCTGTTTTTT.

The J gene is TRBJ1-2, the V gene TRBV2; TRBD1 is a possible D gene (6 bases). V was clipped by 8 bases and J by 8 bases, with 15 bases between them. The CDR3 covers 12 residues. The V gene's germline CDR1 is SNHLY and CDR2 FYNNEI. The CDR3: CASRPGAGGYTF. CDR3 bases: TGTGCCAGCCGTCCAGGGGCGGGCGGCTACACCTTC.